The present TCR beta chain was sequenced within a study of graft-versus-host responses after intestinal transplantation. Background on the study: Following induction with anti-thymocyte globulin, all recipients were given tacrolimus and steroids for two to three years.

The study, taken as a whole, reports: The authors found GvH clones in recipient marrow, some appearing first in ileum or blood.

Clones were read by immunoSEQ multiplex PCR, and TCRdb kept only the in-frame ones, dropping some. The sample consists of roughly 120,000 clones, roughly 95% of them appearing once. Note on this clone: The antigen remains unidentified.

With 3 bases clipped from V and 2 bases from J, the junction kept 3 bases outside the gene matches. Looked up from germline, CDR1 is PRHDT and CDR2 is FYEKMQ (reference sequence). This CDR3 has 14 residues. The receptor's source is a human donor who received an intestinal transplant. The V call is TRBV13, the J call TRBJ2-5; 7 bases match TRBD2. Sequencing was performed on unstimulated CD8+ T cells sorted from spleen or lymph node cells, taken before intestinal transplant. The CDR3 DNA reads TGTGCCAGCAGCTTGGGAGGGAAGCAAGAGACCCAGTACTTC. It is translated as CASSLGGKQETQYF.